These 31 T cell receptor beta chains originate from one sample sequenced in a study of CD8+ T cells in alopecia areata. Treatment of the sample: oral pan-JAK inhibitor, 5-10 mg twice daily. Following RNA extraction, reverse transcription yielded cDNA that acted as the sequencing template. Clones were read by immunoSEQ multiplex PCR, and TCRdb kept only the in-frame ones, dropping some. The sample yields just under 65,000 clones, around 42% seen once. The sample in question was CD8+ T cells sorted from blood, obtained at approximately week 37, from a patient treated with tofacitinib. These receptor sequences come from a human donor with alopecia areata.

This clone was recorded once. The chain has TRBV7-9 and TRBJ2-7, with D possibly being TRBD1 (5 bases). This CDR3 comprises 12 residues. V shed 5 bases and J shed 2 bases, with 7 bases lying between them. Germline CDR1 SEHNR, CDR2 FQNEAQ (reference sequence). The CDR3 loop reads CASSPGPYEQYF. The CDR3 DNA is TGTGCCAGCAGCCCAGGGCCCTACGAGCAGTACTTC.

The rearrangement links TRBV5-6 to TRBJ2-7; D gene unclear. Germline-derived CDR1 and CDR2 are SGHDT and YYEEEE. V dropped 0 bases and J dropped 6 bases, with 4 bases sitting between them. The CDR3 runs to 11 residues. Here the CDR3 DNA reads TGTGCCAGCAGCTTGGGGCCCGAGCAGTACTTC. It encodes CASSLGPEQYF.

This clone has a single count. V usage is TRBV7-9 and J usage is TRBJ2-7, with a possible D match to TRBD1 (6 bases). V lost 5 bases and J lost 6, with 11 bases in between. This CDR3 spans 12 amino acids. Germline CDR1 is SEHNR and CDR2 is FQNEAQ (reference sequence). The CDR3, as DNA: TGTGCCAGCAGCGTACAGGGTGGCGAGCAGTACTTC. This codes for CASSVQGGEQYF. The full variable domain, its missing parts supplied by reference TRBV7-9 and TRBJ2-7, is DTGVSQNPRHKITKRGQNVTFRCDPISEHNRLYWYRQTLGQGPEFLTYFQNEAQLEKSRLLSDRFSAERPKGSFSTLEIQRTEQGDSAMYLCASSVQGGEQYFGPGTRLTVT.

Concerning this clone: This sample also contains other DNA sequences that code for the same CDR3. This chain uses TRBV9 with TRBJ2-1; unclear D gene. V lost 4 bases and J lost 3, with 8 bases in between. This CDR3 is built from 13 residues. Germline V CDR1 and CDR2: SGDLS, YYNGEE. This chain's CDR3 is CASSPEGYNEQFF. The CDR3 region has the DNA TGTGCCAGCAGCCCCGAAGGCTACAATGAGCAGTTCTTC.

V usage is TRBV19 and J usage is TRBJ1-2; D might be TRBD1 (5 bases). Trimming left V 6 bases short and J 4 bases short, with 12 bases between. Per the germline V gene, CDR1 is LNHDA and CDR2 is SQIVND (reference sequence). CDR3 length: 13 residues. The CDR3 is CASRPDRFYGYTF. The CDR3 region has the DNA TGTGCCAGTAGACCCGACAGATTCTATGGCTACACCTTC.

The table lists this clone with a few counts. The chain uses TRBV7-2 and TRBJ2-7; D is ambiguous. Trimming stripped 4 bases from V and 2 bases from J, with 6 bases between. This CDR3 has 12 amino acids. In germline, CDR1 is SGHTA, CDR2 FQGNSA. CDR3 sequence (DNA): TGTGCCAGCAGCTCACAGCCCTACGAGCAGTACTTC. Its protein product is CASSSQPYEQYF.

This chain joins TRBV4-2 and TRBJ1-2; D not certain. This CDR3 has 12 residues. Germline lookup yields CDR1 LGHNA and CDR2 YNFKEQ. V lost 1 base to trimming and J lost 12 bases, with 12 bases between them. The DNA for the CDR3 is TGTGCCAGCAGCCAAGGGGGAGACGTAGACACCTTC. This codes for CASSQGGDVDTF.

The chain joins TRBV30 to TRBJ2-7, with TRBD2 identical over 10 bases. J lost 3 bases, V lost 2 bases, and 13 bases had no gene match. The CDR3 sequence is 17 residues long. The germline V gene encodes CDR1 GTSNPN and CDR2 SVGIG (reference sequence). The CDR3 DNA reads TGTGCCTGGAGTAGGTTACTAGCGGGAACCCGGGACTACGAGCAGTACTTC. Translating it yields CAWSRLLAGTRDYEQYF.

CDR3 DNA sequence: TGTGCCAGCAGCGTAGGTAGCGGGAGTAATTACGAGCAGTACTTC. It specifies CASSVGSGSNYEQYF. The rearrangement joins TRBV9 to TRBJ2-7; 9 bases fit TRBD2. In germline, CDR1 is SGDLS, CDR2 YYNGEE. The V and J ends lost 0 bases and 4 bases, in that order; junction bases with no gene match: 5. The CDR3 loop spans 15 amino acids.

CDR3 sequence reads: CASSHLLSGTYNEQFF. Here the CDR3 DNA reads TGTGCCAGCAGCCATCTGTTGTCAGGCACCTACAATGAGCAGTTCTTC. J is TRBJ2-1 and V is TRBV4-2; D not certain. V was trimmed by 3 bases and J by 2 bases, leaving 14 bases between them. CDR3 length: 16 residues. Germline CDR1 and CDR2: LGHNA and YNFKEQ.

The chain carries TRBV7-9 and TRBJ2-7, with a possible D match to TRBD2 (5 bases). This CDR3 has 14 residues. Per germline, CDR1 SEHNR and CDR2 FQNEAQ (reference sequence). The ends were cut back, 3 bases at V and 1 base at J, with 10 bases in the middle. In nucleotides, the CDR3 is TGTGCCAGCAGCTTTAGTACTAGTTCCTACGAGCAGTACTTC. This gives the protein CASSFSTSSYEQYF.

This clone was seen just once. The V call is TRBV27, the J call TRBJ2-7; weak D call: TRBD2 (5 bases). The germline gives CDR1 MNHEY, CDR2 SMNVEV (reference sequence). Trimming stripped 5 bases from V and 3 bases from J, with 17 bases between. This CDR3 spans 15 amino acids. Here the CDR3 DNA reads TGTGCCAGCAGTCTACGGAGCGGCTACCTCTACGAGCAGTACTTC. It specifies CASSLRSGYLYEQYF.

The rearrangement joins TRBV29-1 to TRBJ2-7; 10 nucleotides align to TRBD1. This CDR3 is 13 amino acids long. J lost 2 bases, V lost 6 bases, and 4 bases had no gene match. Germline-derived CDR1 and CDR2 are SQVTM and ANQGSEA. The CDR3 is CSVGTGEAYEQYF. The DNA of the CDR3 is TGCAGCGTCGGGACAGGGGAGGCCTACGAGCAGTACTTC.

The gene calls are TRBV7-6 and TRBJ1-5, with TRBD1 as a possible D gene (5 bases). This CDR3 is built from 18 residues. CDR1 is SGHVS, CDR2 FNYEAQ, per germline. V was shortened by 0 bases and J by 9 bases, with 24 bases between the two germline ends. The CDR3 nucleotides are TGTGCCAGCAGCTTAGCGTTTCGGGGCGAATTGTGGAAGGGGCCCCAGCATTTT. Amino acid sequence: CASSLAFRGELWKGPQHF.

This clone was detected a few times. The rearrangement uses TRBV9 and TRBJ2-7, with 9 bases fitting TRBD2. The germline CDR1 and CDR2 sequences are SGDLS and YYNGEE. Germline trimming cut 4 bases from V and 5 bases from J; bases unmatched to any gene: 13. The CDR3 loop spans 16 amino acids. This CDR3 reads CASSPPGGRARNEQYF. The CDR3 DNA reads as TGTGCCAGCAGCCCTCCCGGCGGGAGGGCCCGGAACGAGCAGTACTTC.

This chain connects TRBV23-1 to TRBJ1-5; the match to TRBD1 covers 9 bases. TRBV23-1 is sorted into the ORF group, with uncertain function. The trim removed 2 bases at V and 2 bases at J, leaving 1 base unmatched. The CDR3 runs 15 residues. In DNA form, the CDR3 reads TGCGCCAGCAGTCAAAGGGACAGGGGCAATCAGCCCCAGCATTTT. Protein sequence: CASSQRDRGNQPQHF.

V is TRBV6-5 and J is TRBJ2-5; D is possibly TRBD2 (5 bases). This CDR3 region has 13 residues. The germline gives CDR1 MNHEY, CDR2 SVGAGI. Trimming left V 9 bases short and J 1 base short, with 12 bases between. In DNA form, the CDR3 reads TGTGCCAGTGGGAGACGGCTCCAAGAGACCCAGTACTTC. This encodes CASGRRLQETQYF.

This clone has more than one count but fewer than ten. The chain links TRBV29-1 to TRBJ2-7; a possible D gene is TRBD1 (5 bases). Trimming took off 5 bases at V and 3 bases at J, with 14 bases between the two ends. The CDR3 is made up of 13 amino acids. The V gene's germline CDR1 is SQVTM and CDR2 ANQGSEA. DNA for the CDR3: TGCAGCGTTTCACCAGGGATACTCTACGAGCAGTACTTC. It is translated as CSVSPGILYEQYF.

In DNA form, the CDR3 reads TGCAGCGTTCTAACGACGGTGAGCTCCTACGAGCAGTACTTC. It is translated as CSVLTTVSSYEQYF. The J gene is TRBJ2-7, the V gene TRBV29-1; D not resolved. The CDR3 length is 14 residues. Germline assignment: CDR1 SQVTM and CDR2 ANQGSEA. Trimming cost V 5 bases and J 0 bases, with 14 bases left between them.

The chain recombines TRBV30 with TRBJ1-5; tentatively, D is TRBD1 (6 bases). The V gene's germline CDR1 is GTSNPN and CDR2 SVGIG (reference sequence). The ends were cut back, 0 bases at V and 6 bases at J, with 12 bases in the middle. This CDR3 has 14 residues. The CDR3 sequence is CAWSVGRGGQPQHF. The CDR3 DNA reads as TGTGCCTGGAGTGTCGGCAGGGGAGGTCAGCCCCAGCATTTT.

The chain couples TRBV29-1 to TRBJ1-2; the match to TRBD1 covers 7 bases. Germline CDR1 is SQVTM and CDR2 is ANQGSEA. V was clipped by 3 bases and J by 8 bases; unmatched bases: 12. The CDR3 contains 14 residues. The CDR3 sequence is CSVDPGTAAWGYTF. CDR3 nucleotide sequence: TGCAGCGTTGACCCCGGGACAGCCGCGTGGGGCTACACCTTC. The whole variable domain, filled in from reference TRBV29-1 and TRBJ1-2, reads SAVISQKPSRDICQRGTSLTIQCQVDSQVTMMFWYRQQPGQSLTLIATANQGSEATYESGFVIDKFPISRPNLTFSTLTVSNMSPEDSSIYLCSVDPGTAAWGYTFGSGTRLTVV.

J is TRBJ2-7 and V is TRBV4-1, with TRBD2 matching over 15 bases. The germline gives CDR1 MGHRA, CDR2 YSYEKL. V gave up 1 base and J gave up 5 bases; unmatched junction bases: 3. This CDR3 region has 16 residues. This CDR3 reads CASSQGTSGRAHEQYF. The DNA of the CDR3 is TGCGCCAGCAGCCAAGGGACTAGCGGGAGGGCCCACGAGCAGTACTTC.

The rearrangement joins TRBV29-1 to TRBJ1-2; weak D call: TRBD1 (6 bases). V was clipped by 0 bases and J by 6 bases, with 14 bases between them. Germline V gene sequence: CDR1 SQVTM, CDR2 ANQGSEA. The CDR3 is 14 amino acids. The CDR3 region is CSVEDLRGGDGYTF. The CDR3 DNA reads as TGCAGCGTTGAAGATCTTCGAGGGGGAGATGGCTACACCTTC.

The V call is TRBV29-1, the J call TRBJ2-1; 7 bases align to TRBD2. Losses at the gene ends were 4 bases for V and 8 bases for J; bases not matched to a gene: 8. The CDR3 loop spans 13 amino acids. CDR1 is SQVTM, CDR2 ANQGSEA, per germline. CDR3: CSVAAGAWDEQFF. The CDR3 DNA reads as TGCAGCGTTGCGGCGGGAGCATGGGATGAGCAGTTCTTC.

This chain uses TRBV30 with TRBJ1-1, with a tentative D call TRBD1 (6 bases). CDR1 and CDR2 from the germline V gene are GTSNPN and SVGIG (reference sequence). V lost 0 bases to trimming and J lost 8 bases, with 10 bases between them. The CDR3 is 12 amino acids. The DNA for the CDR3 is TGTGCCTGGAGTGTACAGGGTAACGAAGCTTTCTTT. Protein sequence: CAWSVQGNEAFF.

This clone was observed a handful of times. The chain joins TRBV6-1 to TRBJ1-5, with no clear D. V dropped 8 bases and J dropped 6 bases, with 2 bases sitting between them. The CDR3 has 9 amino acids. Germline CDR1 reads MNHNS; CDR2 reads SASEGT. The DNA for the CDR3 is TGTGCCAGCGGTCAGCCCCAGCATTTT. Translation gives CASGQPQHF.

This chain connects TRBV29-1 to TRBJ2-3, with D perhaps TRBD1 (6 bases). V was shortened by 4 bases and J by 3 bases, with 17 bases between the two germline ends. There are 15 residues in the CDR3. From germline, CDR1 is SQVTM and CDR2 ANQGSEA. Here the CDR3 DNA reads TGCAGCGTTGCAGGGAAGGGGGTCGGGACAGATACGCAGTATTTT. Translation gives CSVAGKGVGTDTQYF.

This clone was seen a handful of times. This chain connects TRBV29-1 to TRBJ2-1, with no clear D. Germline-derived CDR1 and CDR2 are SQVTM and ANQGSEA. The CDR3 runs 15 residues. In nucleotides, the CDR3 is TGCAGTGCTCCCCAAGGCGTGAGCTCCTACAATGAGCAGTTCTTC. This translates into CSAPQGVSSYNEQFF.

CDR3 in DNA: TGTGCCAGTAGATTAGCGGGAGATGGAGAGACCCAGTACTTC. It is translated as CASRLAGDGETQYF. V gene TRBV5-4 combines with J gene TRBJ2-5; 9 bases line up with TRBD2. Germline assignment: CDR1 SGHNT and CDR2 YYREEE (reference sequence). The CDR3 is 14 amino acids. The J segment lost 4 bases and the V segment lost 8 bases, leaving 9 bases of the junction unmatched.

CDR3 DNA: TGCGCCAGCAGCCCGGCGGCTAGGAGCTCCTACGAGCAGTACTTC. Encoded protein: CASSPAARSSYEQYF. This chain links TRBV5-1 with TRBJ2-7; D ambiguous. V lost 4 bases, J lost 0 bases, and 14 bases lay in between. CDR1 is SGHRS and CDR2 is YFSETQ in the germline V gene. The CDR3 has 15 residues.

This clone was seen a handful of times. The chain recombines TRBV10-3 with TRBJ2-5; 12 bases line up with TRBD1. Germline loops: CDR1 ENHRY, CDR2 SYGVKD. V trimming: 2 bases; J trimming: 0 bases; junction bases outside the gene matches: 10. The CDR3 totals 19 residues. CDR3 nucleotide sequence: TGTGCCATCAGTGAGCCGTCCCGGGACAGGGGGCGAGACCAAGAGACCCAGTACTTC. Its translation is CAISEPSRDRGRDQETQYF.